This entry features one TCR beta chain sequence. Its antigen is still unknown. The data derive from a study of shared clonotypes between healthy human individuals. Whole-study results and caveats: Genetic and exposure-history diversity was limited by the small donor number.

Clones were sequenced by immunoSEQ multiplex PCR, and TCRdb holds only the in-frame ones, with some missing. This sample has approximately 1.5 million clones, with around 98.5% found just once. Germline values: CDR1 LNHDA, CDR2 SQIVND (reference sequence). Trimming left V 3 bases short and J 0 bases short, with 9 bases between. The CDR3 runs 15 residues. Sequencing input: naive CD4+ T cells sorted from blood. Subset given: CD45RA+ positively selected. The chain recombines TRBV19 with TRBJ2-1; the D is unclear. The origin of this receptor is a man aged 25-45 years in good health. CDR3 residues: CASSMQRSSYNEQFF. The CDR3 DNA is TGTGCCAGTAGTATGCAGAGGAGCTCCTACAATGAGCAGTTCTTC.